These 18 T cell receptor beta chains came from one sample sequenced in a study of T cell repertoires in cytomegalovirus infection. TCRdb fed the reads into MiXCR, producing one record per CDR3 protein. The data show hundreds of thousands of distinct CDR3 sequences, around 29% seen once. Their recognized antigens are unknown. Specimen: cultured CD8+ T cells from PBMCs, collected from culture after CMV antigen stimulation. Receptor source: a human donor in good health (CMV status not recorded). Some clones in this sample may be carry-over from other donors' samples.

This chain connects TRBV4-2 to TRBJ1-5; D gene unclear. Trimming left V 1 base short and J 3 bases short, with 10 bases between. The CDR3 has 15 residues. Germline V CDR1 and CDR2: LGHNA, YNFKEQ. The CDR3 region has the DNA TGTGCCAGCAGCCAAGGGATAGGTTCCAATCAGCCCCAGCATTTT. Its protein is CASSQGIGSNQPQHF.

This clonotype has just one count. V is TRBV27 and J is TRBJ2-7, with D possibly TRBD1 on 5 matching bases. Deletions cut 2 bases from V and 3 bases from J, with 17 bases between. The CDR3 covers 16 residues. Germline loops: CDR1 MNHEY, CDR2 SMNVEV (reference sequence). The CDR3 spells CASSLNGAKRVYEQYF. DNA of the CDR3: TGTGCCAGCAGTTTAAATGGGGCGAAAAGGGTCTACGAGCAGTACTTC.

V usage is TRBV28 and J usage is TRBJ1-6, with 7 bases that match TRBD1. This CDR3 is 15 amino acids long. Germline trimming cut 5 bases from V and 7 bases from J; bases unmatched to any gene: 8. Per germline, CDR1 MDHEN and CDR2 SYDVKM. The CDR3: CASSPRTGRNSPLHF. CDR3 nucleotides: TGTGCCAGCAGTCCTAGGACAGGAAGAAATTCACCCCTCCACTTT.

This clonotype was seen ten or more times. This chain joins TRBV15 and TRBJ2-7, with 7 bases fitting TRBD1. Looked up from germline, CDR1 is LNHNV and CDR2 is YYDKDF (reference sequence). The CDR3 covers 14 residues. Trimming took 3 bases from V and 2 from J; bases not matched to a gene: 4. CDR3 loop: CATSSYRGAYEQYF. The CDR3 nucleotides are TGTGCCACCAGCAGTTACAGGGGCGCCTACGAGCAGTACTTC. Filled out from reference TRBV15 and TRBJ2-7, the complete variable domain reads DAMVIQNPRYQVTQFGKPVTLSCSQTLNHNVMYWYQQKSSQAPKLLFHYYDKDFNNEADTPDNFQSRRPNTSFCFLDIRSPGLGDTAMYLCATSSYRGAYEQYFGPGTRLTVT.

The V gene is TRBV9, the J gene TRBJ2-3, with D possibly called TRBD1 or TRBD2 (5 bases each). Per the germline V gene, CDR1 is SGDLS and CDR2 is YYNGEE. V dropped 0 bases and J dropped 4 bases, with 9 bases sitting between them. The CDR3 contains 14 residues. The CDR3 region is CASSVDGTADTQYF. The DNA of the CDR3 is TGTGCCAGCAGCGTAGACGGGACCGCAGATACGCAGTATTTT.

In the case of this clonotype: This may stem from a read error, because a much larger clone lies one nucleotide away. The chain joins TRBV2 to TRBJ2-5; D not certain. CDR3 size: 15 residues. Trimming pared 1 base from V and 5 bases from J, leaving 14 bases between. Germline V gene data show CDR1 as SNHLY and CDR2 as FYNNEI. CDR3: CASSEEDTPRETQYF. The CDR3 nucleotides are TGTGCCAGCAGTGAAGAGGATACCCCCCGGGAGACCCAGTACTTC.

This clonotype was seen many times. The CDR3 loop reads CASSPRTGDTNYGYTF. The DNA for the CDR3 is TGTGCCAGCAGTCCAAGAACAGGCGACACGAACTATGGCTACACCTTC. J is TRBJ1-2 and V is TRBV27; D possibly corresponds to TRBD1 (5 bases). CDR1 and CDR2 (germline): MNHEY, SMNVEV (reference sequence). This CDR3 spans 16 amino acids. The ends were cut back, 5 bases at V and 2 bases at J, with 18 bases in the middle.

This clonotype has a handful of counts. The chain links TRBV7-9 to TRBJ1-2; TRBD1 agrees at 7 bases. The V gene's germline CDR1 is SEHNR and CDR2 FQNEAQ (reference sequence). V gave up 4 bases and J gave up 4 bases; unmatched junction bases: 9. The length of the CDR3 is 15 residues. This CDR3 reads CASSSGTALPYGYTF. The CDR3 DNA reads as TGTGCCAGCAGCTCAGGGACAGCCCTTCCCTATGGCTACACCTTC.

The chain carries TRBV27 and TRBJ1-5; tentative D call: TRBD1 (5 bases). Germline CDR1 is MNHEY and CDR2 is SMNVEV (reference sequence). V was clipped by 6 bases and J by 7 bases, with 19 bases between them. CDR3 length equals 15 residues. The CDR3 reads CASRLHPGGTQPQHF. The CDR3 nucleotides are TGTGCCAGCAGACTCCACCCGGGAGGGACCCAGCCCCAGCATTTT.

The chain recombines TRBV5-1 with TRBJ2-1; D tentatively fits TRBD1 or TRBD2 (5 bases each). The CDR3 is 15 residues long. The V and J ends lost 0 bases and 4 bases respectively, with 11 bases between them. From germline, CDR1 is SGHRS and CDR2 YFSETQ. CDR3 sequence reads: CASSLVGDGYNEQFF. The CDR3 DNA follows: TGCGCCAGCAGCTTGGTTGGGGACGGTTACAATGAGCAGTTCTTC.

V gene TRBV5-6 combines with J gene TRBJ2-1; D is perhaps TRBD1 or TRBD2 (5 bases each). The V gene's germline CDR1 is SGHDT and CDR2 YYEEEE. V dropped 1 base and J dropped 4 bases, with 12 bases sitting between them. This CDR3 spans 15 amino acids. CDR3 nucleotide sequence: TGTGCCAGCAGCTTGTTGGGGGACGGATACAATGAGCAGTTCTTC. Its protein product is CASSLLGDGYNEQFF.

J is TRBJ2-7 and V is TRBV19, with TRBD2 matching over 11 bases. CDR1 and CDR2 from the germline V gene are LNHDA and SQIVND (reference sequence). The CDR3 totals 14 residues. With V trimmed by 10 bases and J by 7 bases, 12 bases remained unmatched. Written as DNA, the CDR3 is TGTGCCACGGTCGTTAGCGGGGGGGCGCGGGAGCAGTACTTC. Its protein product is CATVVSGGAREQYF.

A single count supports this clonotype. The chain employs TRBV5-6 and TRBJ1-2; weak D call: TRBD1 (6 bases). The CDR3 runs to 15 residues. Between the trimmed V and J ends, which lost 6 bases and 0 bases, there was a span of 15 bases. Germline lookup yields CDR1 SGHDT and CDR2 YYEEEE. Here the CDR3 DNA reads TGTGCCAGCACCCTTGTACAGGGCGCTAACTATGGCTACACCTTC. Translating it yields CASTLVQGANYGYTF.

This clonotype was found a few times. V is TRBV27 and J is TRBJ1-2, with 10 bases aligning to TRBD1. The V segment lost 3 bases and the J segment 8 bases; nucleotides outside the gene matches: 3. The germline gives CDR1 MNHEY, CDR2 SMNVEV (reference sequence). The CDR3 sequence is 13 residues long. CDR3 sequence: CASSFDRGRGYTF. Here the CDR3 DNA reads TGTGCCAGCAGTTTCGACAGGGGGCGAGGCTACACCTTC.

The rearrangement links TRBV5-6 to TRBJ2-5; 8 bases align to TRBD2. CDR1 and CDR2 from the germline V gene are SGHDT and YYEEEE. The CDR3 is 15 residues long. V shed 3 bases and J 6 bases; nucleotides not matched to a gene: 10. As DNA, the CDR3 is TGTGCCAGCAGCTCGAATCGGGGGGGCCGGAAGACCCAGTACTTC. Protein product: CASSSNRGGRKTQYF.

This chain uses TRBV27 with TRBJ1-5; TRBD1 is a possible D gene (5 bases). From germline, CDR1 is MNHEY and CDR2 SMNVEV (reference sequence). Trimming cost V 5 bases and J 2 bases, with 10 bases left between them. There are 14 residues in the CDR3. CDR3 in DNA: TGTGCCAGCAGTCAGGGATTCGGCAATCAGCCCCAGCATTTT. Translating gives CASSQGFGNQPQHF.

The rearrangement joins TRBV25-1 to TRBJ1-1; no clear D gene. This CDR3 has 13 amino acids. Germline values: CDR1 MGHDK, CDR2 SYGVNS. Between the trimmed V and J ends, which lost 1 base and 6 bases, there was a span of 9 bases. In DNA form, the CDR3 reads TGTGCCAGCAGTGAATTCTTTAGCTCTGAAGCTTTCTTT. Amino acids: CASSEFFSSEAFF.

The V and J genes are TRBV29-1 and TRBJ2-2, with D tentatively TRBD1 (7 bases). Germline CDR1 SQVTM, CDR2 ANQGSEA. V was cut by 3 bases and J by 6 bases, with 11 bases left in between. The CDR3 spans 13 residues. CDR3 in DNA: TGCAGCGTTGATATCAGGGGGGCCGGGGAGCTGTTTTTT. Translation: CSVDIRGAGELFF.